The rows below give T cell receptor beta chains drawn from one sample of a study of T cell responses to AZD1222 COVID-19 vaccine. The assay was immunoSEQ multiplex PCR, and TCRdb's table has in-frame clones only and misses some. The table includes 120,000 to 150,000 clones, roughly 90% detected once. The sample here was peripheral blood, taken on day 0 of AZD1222 vaccination. These receptors were obtained from an adult in good health. Both conserved end residues are part of each CDR3. Each record gives: D gene, V gene, clone size, J gene, CDR3 DNA, CDR3 protein. A D gene is named only where the DNA matches it firmly. The size entry is marked missing in some rows and otherwise reads once, few, many or a size class.

TRBD1	TRBV19	NA	TRBJ1-2	TGTGCCAGTAGGACGACAGGGGATGGCTACACCTTC	CASRTTGDGYTF
TRBD2	TRBV7-3	NA	TRBJ2-1	TGTGCCAGCAGCACAGGGACTAGCGCTAACAATGAGCAGTTCTTC	CASSTGTSANNEQFF
NA	TRBV20-1	NA	TRBJ1-2	TGCAGTGCTAGTCTTCCTGGGTATGGCTACACCTTC	CSASLPGYGYTF
TRBD2	TRBV20-1	NA	TRBJ2-1	TGCAGTGCTAGTGCTCGACTAGCGGGCCGAGGGGATGAGCAGTTCTTC	CSASARLAGRGDEQFF
TRBD1	TRBV27	NA	TRBJ1-3	TGTGCCAGCAGTTCTTTGACAGGGTGGTTGGACACCATATATTTT	CASSSLTGWLDTIYF
TRBD1	TRBV3-1/TRBV3-2	NA	TRBJ2-7	TGTGCCAGCAGCCCCAGGACAGGGGGGGGGTACTACGAGCAGTACTTC	CASSPRTGGGYYEQYF
NA	TRBV15	NA	TRBJ2-5	TGTGCCACCAGCAGAGATCCCCAGCCCAGAGAGACCCAGTACTTC	CATSRDPQPRETQYF
TRBD2	TRBV10-3	NA	TRBJ2-5	TGTGCCATCAGTCAGATAGCAGGCGGGAGAGAGACCCAGTACTTC	CAISQIAGGRETQYF
NA	TRBV6-1	NA	TRBJ2-4	TGTGCCAGCAGTGAAGCGGGGACTCCTAGTGACATTCAGTACTTC	CASSEAGTPSDIQYF
NA	TRBV7-9	NA	TRBJ1-4	TGTGCCAGCAGCGGACGGTTAAATGAAAAACTGTTTTTT	CASSGRLNEKLFF
NA	TRBV5-5	NA	TRBJ1-5	TGTGCCAGCAGCGGAGGGGGTTACACCAATCAGCCCCAGCATTTT	CASSGGGYTNQPQHF
NA	TRBV10-2	NA	TRBJ1-2	TGCGCCAGCAGTGAGACGGGGGCGGTTGGCTACACCTTC	CASSETGAVGYTF
NA	TRBV7-2	NA	TRBJ1-5	TGTGCCAGCAGCCCGACAGGACAGCCCCAGCATTTT	CASSPTGQPQHF
TRBD2	TRBV29-1	few	TRBJ2-3	TGCAGCGGATCGACTAGCGGGAGCACAGATACGCAGTATTTT	CSGSTSGSTDTQYF
TRBD1	TRBV10-3	NA	TRBJ1-4	TGTGCCATCAGTTCGGGACAGACTAATGAAAAACTGTTTTTT	CAISSGQTNEKLFF
TRBD2	TRBV3-1/TRBV3-2	NA	TRBJ2-5	TGTGCCAGCAGCCATTCGACTAGCGGGGAGACCCAGTACTTC	CASSHSTSGETQYF
NA	TRBV28	NA	TRBJ2-2	TGTGCCAGCATTACTACAGGGTGGACCGGGGAGCTGTTTTTT	CASITTGWTGELFF
NA	TRBV7-2	NA	TRBJ1-5	TGTGCCAGCAGCTTAGAGGCCTATGGCAATCAGCCCCAGCATTTT	CASSLEAYGNQPQHF
TRBD1	TRBV19	NA	TRBJ1-5	TGTGCCAGCGGACAGGGGCTCAATCAGCCCCAGCATTTT	CASGQGLNQPQHF
NA	TRBV19	once	TRBJ2-7	TGTGCCAGTAGTATGCAGTATGGCAGGGAATCCTACGAGCAGTACTTC	CASSMQYGRESYEQYF
NA	TRBV7-8	NA	TRBJ1-3	TGTGCCAGCAGCTTATTTCTGGGCAGGGCTGGAAACACCATATATTTT	CASSLFLGRAGNTIYF
NA	TRBV19	NA	TRBJ2-3	TGTGCCAGTAAGGCTCCCACCGGGACTCAGGCGCAGTATTTT	CASKAPTGTQAQYF